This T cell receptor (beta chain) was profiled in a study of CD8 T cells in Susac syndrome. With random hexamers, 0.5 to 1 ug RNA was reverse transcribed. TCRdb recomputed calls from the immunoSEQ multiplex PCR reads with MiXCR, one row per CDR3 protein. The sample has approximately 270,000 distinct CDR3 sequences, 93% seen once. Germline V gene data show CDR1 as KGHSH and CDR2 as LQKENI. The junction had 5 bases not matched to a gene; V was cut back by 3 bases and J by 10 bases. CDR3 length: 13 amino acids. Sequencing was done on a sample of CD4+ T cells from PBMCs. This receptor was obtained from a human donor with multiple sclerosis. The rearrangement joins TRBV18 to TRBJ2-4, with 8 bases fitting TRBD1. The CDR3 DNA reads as TGTGCCAGCTCACCCACCGGGACAGGTATTCAGTACTTC. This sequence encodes CASSPTGTGIQYF.